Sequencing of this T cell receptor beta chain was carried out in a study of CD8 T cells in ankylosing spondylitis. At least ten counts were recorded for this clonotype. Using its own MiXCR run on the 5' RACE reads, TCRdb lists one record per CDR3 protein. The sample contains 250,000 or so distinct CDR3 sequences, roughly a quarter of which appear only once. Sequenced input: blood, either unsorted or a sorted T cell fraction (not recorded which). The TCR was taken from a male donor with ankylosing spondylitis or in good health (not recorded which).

CDR3 bases: TGTGCCAGCAGTTTTCACAAGTCCGATCAGCCCCAGCATTTT. Translation gives CASSFHKSDQPQHF. The chain uses TRBV27 and TRBJ1-5; no clear D gene. The CDR3 sequence is 14 residues long. Germline loops: CDR1 MNHEY, CDR2 SMNVEV (reference sequence). Trimming removed 3 bases at V and 5 bases at J, with 11 bases between.